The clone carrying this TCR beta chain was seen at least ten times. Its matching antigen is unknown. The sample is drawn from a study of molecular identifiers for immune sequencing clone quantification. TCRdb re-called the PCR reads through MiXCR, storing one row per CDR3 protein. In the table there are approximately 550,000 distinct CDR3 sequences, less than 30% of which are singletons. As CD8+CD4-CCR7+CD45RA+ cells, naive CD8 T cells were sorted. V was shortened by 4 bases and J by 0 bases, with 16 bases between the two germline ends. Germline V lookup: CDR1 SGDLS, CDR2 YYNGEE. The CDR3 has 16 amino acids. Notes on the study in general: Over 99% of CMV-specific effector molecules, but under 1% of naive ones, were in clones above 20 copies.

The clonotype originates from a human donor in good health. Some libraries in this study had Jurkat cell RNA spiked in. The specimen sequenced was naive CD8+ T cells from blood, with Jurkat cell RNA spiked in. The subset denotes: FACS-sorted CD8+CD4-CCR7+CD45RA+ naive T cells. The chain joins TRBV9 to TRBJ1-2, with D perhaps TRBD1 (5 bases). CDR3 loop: CASSFNEGQANYGYTF. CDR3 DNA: TGTGCCAGCAGCTTCAACGAGGGGCAAGCTAACTATGGCTACACCTTC.